This record covers a single TCR beta chain. Its antigen is undetermined. This record belongs to a study of T cell responses to AZD1222 COVID-19 vaccine. In the study overall: Both about-4-week and about-12-week second-dose recipients were combined.

TCRdb's table, derived via immunoSEQ multiplex PCR, lists solely in-frame clones and lacks some. The repertoire has roughly 93,000 clones, 80% to 90% of them found once; the top ten carry roughly 1.7%. CDR1 is LGHDT, CDR2 YNNKEL, per germline (reference sequence). The CDR3 sequence is 14 residues long. V lost 5 bases to trimming and J lost 6 bases, with 16 bases between them. General observations from the study: An increase in Spike-specific TCR breadth and depth was observed after two AZD1222 doses. It should be noted that donors were predominantly white British and more often female, and clonal diversity was possibly underestimated.

Source: peripheral blood, taken on day 0 of AZD1222 vaccination. This TCR was recovered from an adult in good health. The gene calls are TRBV3-1 (or the pseudogene TRBV3-2) and TRBJ1-1; D gene ambiguous. The CDR3, as DNA: TGTGCCAGCAGCTCCGTGGGGTCGGCAGCTGAAGCTTTCTTT. Translating it yields CASSSVGSAAEAFF.